This TCR beta chain stems from a study of control samples from healthy donors and cancer patients. The repertoire was sequenced with immunoSEQ multiplex PCR; TCRdb's copy has only in-frame clones and lacks some. The table has approximately 97,000 clones, 88% seen once. Germline CDR1 SGHTA, CDR2 FQGNSA. CDR3 length equals 14 residues. V lost 1 base, J lost 2 bases, and 8 bases lay in between. The sample consisted of blood. The TCR originated in a man aged 25-40 years in good health. The chain combines TRBV7-2 with TRBJ1-1, with no clear D. The CDR3 spells CASSLVPPNTEAFF. The CDR3, as DNA: TGTGCCAGCAGCTTAGTTCCACCTAACACTGAAGCTTTCTTT. Full variable domain (rest looked up from reference TRBV7-2 and TRBJ1-1): GAGVSQSPSNKVTEKGKDVELRCDPISGHTALYWYRQSLGQGLEFLIYFQGNSAPDKSGLPSDRFSAERTGGSVSTLTIQRTQQEDSAVYLCASSLVPPNTEAFFGQGTRLTVV.